The source of this TCR beta chain is a study of vaccination and CD4 T cells after COVID-19. Researchers used the Oncomine TCR Beta short-read assay to sequence DNA from cultured CD4+ T cells. The source of extracted genomic DNA was cultured CD4+ T cells. TCRdb reprocessed the PCR reads via MiXCR and lists one record per CDR3 protein. The sample carries some 23,000 distinct CDR3 sequences, roughly two thirds recorded once. Per germline, CDR1 SQVTM and CDR2 ANQGSEA. Trimming pared 7 bases from V and 2 bases from J, leaving 16 bases between. The CDR3 runs 14 residues. Treatment given: roughly ten-day PBMC culture with coronavirus spike peptide pools or control peptides (ViraFEST assay). In the case of this clonotype: Its antigen is not identified.

This chain connects TRBV29-1 to TRBJ2-3; D possibly corresponds to TRBD1 (6 bases). The TCR sequence derives from a human donor who received a COVID-19 vaccine. The starting material was CD4+ T cells from blood, cultured in vitro, obtained after SARS-CoV-2 vaccination. Written as DNA, the CDR3 is TGCAGCGGAAAAAGGACAGAGGCCACAGATACGCAGTATTTT. Translation gives CSGKRTEATDTQYF.